This TCR beta chain was sequenced in a study of cytomegalovirus exposure and HLA in healthy donors. Study context: The 120 or so validation repertoires used a platform that matched the one used for the approximately 620 first-cohort repertoires, as a later analysis reported. Whole-study results and caveats: In vitro experiments confirmed that three CMV-associated chains were specific for CMV antigens. The study listed some 160 cytomegalovirus-associated TCR beta chains.

Libraries were prepared by immunoSEQ multiplex PCR; TCRdb keeps only in-frame clonotypes and omits some of them. The repertoire consists of over 150,000 clones, with 90% to 97% occurring once and the leading ten covering about 0.89%. Deletions cut 6 bases from V and 2 bases from J, with 15 bases between. Per germline, CDR1 MNHNS and CDR2 SASEGT. The CDR3 spans 15 residues. For this clone: Its antigen is not known.

The donors were members of the validation cohort comprising 120 subjects, separate from the approximately 710-subject first cohort. Sample: PBMCs. The rearrangement joins TRBV6-1 to TRBJ2-3, with D unclear. The sequence came from a woman between 18 and 30 years old in good health and CMV-seronegative. The CDR3 loop is CASSLDSVHTDTQYF. CDR3 bases: TGTGCCAGCAGCCTAGACTCAGTTCACACAGATACGCAGTATTTT.